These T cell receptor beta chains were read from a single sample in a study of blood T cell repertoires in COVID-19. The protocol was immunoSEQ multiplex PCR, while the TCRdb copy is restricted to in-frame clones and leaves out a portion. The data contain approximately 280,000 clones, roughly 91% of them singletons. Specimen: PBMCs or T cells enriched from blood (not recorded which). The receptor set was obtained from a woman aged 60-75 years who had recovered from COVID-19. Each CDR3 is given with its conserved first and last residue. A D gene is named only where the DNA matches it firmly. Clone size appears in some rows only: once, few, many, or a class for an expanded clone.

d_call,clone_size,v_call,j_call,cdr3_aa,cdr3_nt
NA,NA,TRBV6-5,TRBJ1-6,CASSYSNQGSSPLHF,TGTGCCAGCAGTTACTCGAACCAGGGCAGCTCACCCCTCCACTTT
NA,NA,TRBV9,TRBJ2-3,CASSVRQEPTTDTQYF,TGTGCCAGCAGCGTAAGGCAGGAACCTACCACAGATACGCAGTATTTT
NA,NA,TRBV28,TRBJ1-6,CASSLGAGRGNSPLHF,TGTGCCAGCAGTTTGGGGGCAGGGAGGGGTAATTCACCCCTCCACTTT
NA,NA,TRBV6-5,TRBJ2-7,CASSYFGAAAGEQYF,TGTGCCAGCAGTTACTTCGGAGCGGCCGCTGGGGAGCAGTACTTC
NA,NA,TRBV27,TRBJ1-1,CASSNRGTEAFF,TGTGCCAGCTCTAATAGGGGCACTGAAGCTTTCTTT
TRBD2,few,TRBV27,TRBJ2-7,CASSLLSGIPYEQYF,TGTGCCAGCAGTTTATTAAGCGGGATACCCTACGAGCAGTACTTC
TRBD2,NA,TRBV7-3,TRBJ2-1,CASSPRGTSASSSYNEQFF,TGTGCCAGCAGCCCTCGGGGGACTAGCGCGTCGAGCTCCTACAATGAGCAGTTCTTC
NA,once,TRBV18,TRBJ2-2,CASSLSRGGETGELFF,TGTGCCAGCTCACTATCCCGCGGAGGGGAGACCGGGGAGCTGTTTTTT
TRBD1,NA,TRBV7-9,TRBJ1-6,CASGGTEASPLHF,TGTGCCAGTGGGGGGACAGAGGCTTCACCCCTCCACTTT
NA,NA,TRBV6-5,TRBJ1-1,CASSSPAGTGTEAFF,TGTGCCAGCAGTTCACCCGCGGGGACGGGCACTGAAGCTTTCTTT
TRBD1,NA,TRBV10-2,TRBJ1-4,CASGVGGAYNEKLFF,TGCGCCAGCGGGGTAGGGGGCGCCTACAATGAAAAACTGTTTTTT
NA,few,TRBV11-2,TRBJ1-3,CASSSGLHSGNTIYF,TGTGCCAGCAGCTCAGGGCTTCACTCTGGAAACACCATATATTTT
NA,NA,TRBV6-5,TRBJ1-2,CASSSGTGTSVQGYTF,TGTGCCAGCAGTTCGGGCACAGGGACCAGTGTTCAGGGCTACACCTTC
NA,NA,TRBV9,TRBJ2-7,CASSLGGDTYEQYF,TGTGCCAGCAGTCTGGGGGGAGATACCTACGAGCAGTACTTC
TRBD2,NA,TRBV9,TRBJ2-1,CASSAGLGRTSGYNEQFF,TGTGCCAGCAGCGCAGGCCTCGGGAGGACTAGCGGCTACAATGAGCAGTTCTTC
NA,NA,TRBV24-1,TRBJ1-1,CATSDLLEAFF,TGTGCCACCAGTGACCTCCTTGAAGCTTTCTTT
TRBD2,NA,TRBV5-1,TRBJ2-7,CASSHGTSGEEQYF,TGCGCCAGCAGTCACGGGACTAGCGGGGAGGAGCAGTACTTC
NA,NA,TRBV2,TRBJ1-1,CASSEDRGLNTEAFF,TGTGCCAGCAGTGAGGATCGGGGGTTAAACACTGAAGCTTTCTTT
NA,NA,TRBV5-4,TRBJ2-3,CAGTSSKSTDTQYF,TGTGCCGGAACTAGCTCAAAGAGCACAGATACGCAGTATTTT
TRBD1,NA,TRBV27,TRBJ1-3,CASSRTGQGTNTIYF,TGTGCCAGCAGTCGAACGGGACAGGGAACGAACACCATATATTTT
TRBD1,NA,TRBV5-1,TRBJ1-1,CASSAGTGTDTEAFF,TGCGCCAGCAGCGCCGGGACAGGGACGGACACTGAAGCTTTCTTT
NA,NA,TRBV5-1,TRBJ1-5,CASSIQQNQPQHF,TGCGCCAGCAGCATCCAACAGAATCAGCCCCAGCATTTT
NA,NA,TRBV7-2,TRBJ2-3,CASSAETSADTQYF,TGTGCCAGCAGCGCCGAGACTAGTGCAGATACGCAGTATTTT
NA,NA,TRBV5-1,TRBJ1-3,CASSLVAGSGNTIYF,TGCGCCAGCAGCTTGGTTGCGGGTTCTGGAAACACCATATATTTT
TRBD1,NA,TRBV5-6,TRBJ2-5,CANPTGCVKTQYF,TGTGCCAACCCGACAGGGTGTGTGAAGACCCAGTACTTC
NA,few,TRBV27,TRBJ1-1,CASRPDSPNTEAFF,TGTGCCAGCAGACCCGACAGCCCGAACACTGAAGCTTTCTTT
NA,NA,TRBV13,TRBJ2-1,CASSLQSEQFF,TGTGCCAGCAGCTTACAGTCTGAGCAGTTCTTC
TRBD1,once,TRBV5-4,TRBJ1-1,CASSLPGAAGGGEAFF,TGTGCCAGCAGCTTGCCAGGGGCCGCAGGGGGAGGTGAAGCTTTCTTT
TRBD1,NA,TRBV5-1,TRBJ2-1,CASSLRDRGLEQFF,TGCGCCAGCAGCTTGAGGGACAGGGGGCTGGAGCAGTTCTTC
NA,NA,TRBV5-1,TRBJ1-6,CASSLGGTNSPLHF,TGCGCCAGCAGCTTAGGGGGTACGAATTCACCCCTCCACTTT
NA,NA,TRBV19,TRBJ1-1,CASSIGVNTEAFF,TGTGCCAGTAGTATTGGAGTGAACACTGAAGCTTTCTTT
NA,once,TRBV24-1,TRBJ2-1,CATSEQAYNEQFF,TGTGCCACCAGTGAGCAGGCCTACAATGAGCAGTTCTTC
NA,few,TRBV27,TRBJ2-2,CASRLGGTGELFF,TGTGCCAGCAGACTTGGGGGGACCGGGGAGCTGTTTTTT
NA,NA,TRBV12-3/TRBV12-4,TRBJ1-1,CASSRDYTEAFF,TGTGCCAGCAGTCGAGACTACACTGAAGCTTTCTTT
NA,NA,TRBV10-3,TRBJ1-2,CAIKDHEGQGYTF,TGTGCCATCAAAGATCATGAGGGCCAAGGCTACACCTTC
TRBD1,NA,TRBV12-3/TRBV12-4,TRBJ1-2,CASSQGTAYGYTF,TGTGCCAGCAGTCAAGGGACAGCCTATGGCTACACCTTC
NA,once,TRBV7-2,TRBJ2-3,CASSPGIQGTDTQYF,TGTGCCAGCAGCCCCGGGATTCAAGGCACAGATACGCAGTATTTT
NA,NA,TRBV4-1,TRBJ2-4,CASSQGVTAGPNIQYF,TGCGCCAGCAGCCAAGGGGTAACCGCGGGCCCAAACATTCAGTACTTC
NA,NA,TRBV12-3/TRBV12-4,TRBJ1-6,CASSSAGGTLHF,TGTGCCAGCAGCAGCGCCGGAGGCACCCTCCACTTT
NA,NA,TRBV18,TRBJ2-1,CASSPAVSSYNEQFF,TGTGCCAGCTCACCAGCCGTTAGCTCCTACAATGAGCAGTTCTTC
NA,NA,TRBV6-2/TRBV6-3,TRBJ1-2,CASSYSPGGNGYTF,TGTGCCAGCAGTTACTCCCCGGGGGGCAATGGCTACACCTTC
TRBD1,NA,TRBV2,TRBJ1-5,CASSQGQVSNQPQHF,TGTGCCAGCAGTCAGGGACAGGTTAGCAATCAGCCCCAGCATTTT
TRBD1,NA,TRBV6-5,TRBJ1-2,CASSDGTGYYGYTF,TGTGCCAGCAGCGATGGGACAGGCTACTATGGCTACACCTTC
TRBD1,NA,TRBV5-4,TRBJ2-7,CASSDARTGGFYEQYF,TGTGCCAGCAGCGACGCTAGGACAGGGGGCTTCTACGAGCAGTACTTC
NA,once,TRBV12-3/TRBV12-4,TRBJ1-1,CASSIQGGSEAFF,TGTGCCAGCAGTATTCAAGGGGGTAGTGAAGCTTTCTTT